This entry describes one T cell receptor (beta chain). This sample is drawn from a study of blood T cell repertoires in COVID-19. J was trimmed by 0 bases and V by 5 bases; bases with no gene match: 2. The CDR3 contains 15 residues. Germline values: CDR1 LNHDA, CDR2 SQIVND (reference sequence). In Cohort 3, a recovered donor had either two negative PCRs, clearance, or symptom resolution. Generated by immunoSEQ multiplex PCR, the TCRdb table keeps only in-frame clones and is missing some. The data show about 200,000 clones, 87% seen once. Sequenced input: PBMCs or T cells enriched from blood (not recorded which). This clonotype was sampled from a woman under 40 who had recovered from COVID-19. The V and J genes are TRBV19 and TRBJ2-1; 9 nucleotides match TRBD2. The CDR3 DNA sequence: TGTGCCAGTAGTTATAGCGGGAGCTCCTACAATGAGCAGTTCTTC. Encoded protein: CASSYSGSSYNEQFF.